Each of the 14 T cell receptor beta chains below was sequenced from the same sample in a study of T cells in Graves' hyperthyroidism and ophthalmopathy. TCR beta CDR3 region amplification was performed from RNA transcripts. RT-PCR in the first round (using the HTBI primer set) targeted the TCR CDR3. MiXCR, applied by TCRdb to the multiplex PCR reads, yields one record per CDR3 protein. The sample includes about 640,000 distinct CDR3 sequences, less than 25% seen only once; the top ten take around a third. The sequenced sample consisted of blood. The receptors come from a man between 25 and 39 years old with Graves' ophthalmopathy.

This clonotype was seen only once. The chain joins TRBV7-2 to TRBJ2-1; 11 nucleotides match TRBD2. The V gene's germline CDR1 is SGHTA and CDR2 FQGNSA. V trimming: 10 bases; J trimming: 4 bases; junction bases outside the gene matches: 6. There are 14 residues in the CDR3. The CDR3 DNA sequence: TGTGCCACCGACCGACTAGCGGGGTACAATGAGCAGTTCTTC. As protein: CATDRLAGYNEQFF.

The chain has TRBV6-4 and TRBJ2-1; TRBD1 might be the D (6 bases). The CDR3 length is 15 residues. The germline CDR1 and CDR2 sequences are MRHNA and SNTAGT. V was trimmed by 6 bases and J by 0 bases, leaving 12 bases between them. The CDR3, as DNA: TGTGCCAGCAGCCGGACAGTTAGCTCCTACAATGAGCAGTTCTTC. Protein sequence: CASSRTVSSYNEQFF.

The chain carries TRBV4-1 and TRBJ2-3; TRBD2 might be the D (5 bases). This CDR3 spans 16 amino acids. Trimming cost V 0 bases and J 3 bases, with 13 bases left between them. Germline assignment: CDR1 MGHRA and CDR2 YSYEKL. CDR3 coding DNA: TGCGCCAGCAGCCAAGAAGGGTCTAGCCGGACAGATACGCAGTATTTT. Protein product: CASSQEGSSRTDTQYF.

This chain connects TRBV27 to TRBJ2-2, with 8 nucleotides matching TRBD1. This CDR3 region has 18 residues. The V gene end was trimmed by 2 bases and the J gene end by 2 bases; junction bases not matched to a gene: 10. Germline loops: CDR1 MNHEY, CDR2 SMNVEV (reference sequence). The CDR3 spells CASSLMGDRRYNTGELFF. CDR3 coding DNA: TGTGCCAGCAGTTTAATGGGGGACAGGAGATATAACACCGGGGAGCTGTTTTTT.

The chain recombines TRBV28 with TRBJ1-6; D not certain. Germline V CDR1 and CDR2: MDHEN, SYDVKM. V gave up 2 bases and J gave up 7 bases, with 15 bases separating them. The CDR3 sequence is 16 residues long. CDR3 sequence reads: CASSLIGQAKNSPLHF. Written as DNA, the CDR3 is TGTGCCAGCAGTTTAATTGGTCAGGCCAAAAATTCACCCCTCCACTTT.

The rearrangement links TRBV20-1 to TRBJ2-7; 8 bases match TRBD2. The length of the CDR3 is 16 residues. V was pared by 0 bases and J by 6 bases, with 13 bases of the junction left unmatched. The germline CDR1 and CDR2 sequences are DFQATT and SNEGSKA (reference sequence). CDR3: CSARDGSGVRTSEQYF. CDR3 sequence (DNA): TGCAGTGCTAGAGATGGTAGCGGGGTAAGGACGTCCGAGCAGTACTTC.

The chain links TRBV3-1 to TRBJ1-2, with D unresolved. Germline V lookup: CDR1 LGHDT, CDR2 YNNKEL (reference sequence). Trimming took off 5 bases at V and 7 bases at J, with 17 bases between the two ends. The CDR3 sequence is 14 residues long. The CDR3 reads CASSYNMEGPGYTF. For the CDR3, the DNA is TGTGCCAGCAGCTACAATATGGAGGGTCCTGGCTACACCTTC.

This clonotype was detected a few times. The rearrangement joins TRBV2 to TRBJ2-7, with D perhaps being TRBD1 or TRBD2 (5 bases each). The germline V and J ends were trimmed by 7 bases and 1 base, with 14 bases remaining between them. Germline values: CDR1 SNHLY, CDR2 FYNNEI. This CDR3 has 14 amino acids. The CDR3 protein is CASTMTWGSYEQYF. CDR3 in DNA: TGTGCCAGCACGATGACATGGGGGTCCTACGAGCAGTACTTC.

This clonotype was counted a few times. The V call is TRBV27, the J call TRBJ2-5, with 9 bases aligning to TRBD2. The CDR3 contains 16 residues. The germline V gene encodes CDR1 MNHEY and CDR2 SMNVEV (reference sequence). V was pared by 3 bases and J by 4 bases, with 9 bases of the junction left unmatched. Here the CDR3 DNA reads TGTGCCAGCAGTTTGTGGGGAGGTAGCGGGGGAGAGACCCAGTACTTC. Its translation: CASSLWGGSGGETQYF.

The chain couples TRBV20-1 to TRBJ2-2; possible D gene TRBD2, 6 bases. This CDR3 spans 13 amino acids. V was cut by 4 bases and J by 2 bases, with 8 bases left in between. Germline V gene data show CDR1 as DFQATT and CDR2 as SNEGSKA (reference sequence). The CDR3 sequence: CSATRGNTGELFF. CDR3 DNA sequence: TGCAGTGCTACGCGGGGAAACACCGGGGAGCTGTTTTTT.

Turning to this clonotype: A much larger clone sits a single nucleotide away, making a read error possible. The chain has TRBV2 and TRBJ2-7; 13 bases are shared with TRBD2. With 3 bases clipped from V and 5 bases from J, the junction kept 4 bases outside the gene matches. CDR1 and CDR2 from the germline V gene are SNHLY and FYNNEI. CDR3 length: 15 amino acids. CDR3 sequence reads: CASSEGLAGIHEQYF. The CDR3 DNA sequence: TGTGCCAGCAGTGAGGGACTAGCGGGAATCCACGAGCAGTACTTC. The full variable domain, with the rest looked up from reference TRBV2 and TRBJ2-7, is EPEVTQTPSHQVTQMGQEVILRCVPISNHLYFYWYRQILGQKVEFLVSFYNNEISEKSEIFDDQFSVERPDGSNFTLKIRSTKLEDSAMYFCASSEGLAGIHEQYFGPGTRLTVT.

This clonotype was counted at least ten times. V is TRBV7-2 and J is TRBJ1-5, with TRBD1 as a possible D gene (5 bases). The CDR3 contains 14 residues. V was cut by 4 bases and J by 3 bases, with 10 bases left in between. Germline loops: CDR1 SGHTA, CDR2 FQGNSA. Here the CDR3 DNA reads TGTGCCAGCAGCTCATGGGGGACCAATCAGCCCCAGCATTTT. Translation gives CASSSWGTNQPQHF.

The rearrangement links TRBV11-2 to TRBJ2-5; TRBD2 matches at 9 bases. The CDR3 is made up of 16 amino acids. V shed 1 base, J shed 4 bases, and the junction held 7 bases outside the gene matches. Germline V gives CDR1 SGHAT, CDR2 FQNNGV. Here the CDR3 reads CASSLGLSGSGETQYF. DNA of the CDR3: TGTGCCAGCAGCTTAGGTCTTAGCGGGAGTGGAGAGACCCAGTACTTC.

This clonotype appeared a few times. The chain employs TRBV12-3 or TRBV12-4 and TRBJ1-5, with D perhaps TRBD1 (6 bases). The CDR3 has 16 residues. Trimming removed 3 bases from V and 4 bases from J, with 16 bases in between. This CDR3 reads CASSFGPTGSNQPQHF. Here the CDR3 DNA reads TGTGCCAGCAGTTTTGGCCCGACAGGCAGTAATCAGCCCCAGCATTTT.